Described below is a single T cell receptor beta chain sequence and its context. The antigen is unknown. Sample donors were healthy Caucasian individuals that came from Russia, aged roughly 6 to 100. Donors each provided approximately 9.6 milliliters of peripheral blood. Trimming took 1 base from V and 4 from J; bases not matched to a gene: 9. The CDR3 runs 16 residues. In germline, CDR1 is MGHDK, CDR2 SYGVNS. Using a J-beta primer mix together with a sample-barcoded 5' primer, a second PCR was run for 7 to 11 cycles. From each sample, at least 2.5 million paired-end reads containing CDR3 were obtained. A single record per CDR3 protein comes from TCRdb applying MiXCR to the 5' RACE reads. The table has over 1,200,000 distinct CDR3 sequences, approximately 59% seen once; the top ten hold 6.7%. The sample originates from a study of blood T cells in healthy people across ages. Overall study results and limits: Comparison with aged donors showed that long-lived donors had more naive CD4+ cells and higher diversity.

Material: blood. The chain links TRBV25-1 to TRBJ1-2, with TRBD1 matching 7 bases. The clonotype originates from a young man in good health. This chain's CDR3 is CASSEWGDSVRYGYTF. The CDR3 nucleotides read TGTGCCAGCAGTGAATGGGGGGACAGTGTCCGCTATGGCTACACCTTC.